This TCR beta chain appears in the sequencing data of a study of regulatory T cells in long-lasting Graves disease (TCRdb year 2021). About the investigation overall: In the newly diagnosed Graves' disease group, patients had been taking antithyroid drugs for less than 3 months. Patients with persistent Graves' disease were compared with patients with newly diagnosed Graves' disease using TCR sequencing and RNA sequencing of peripheral blood. The study was conducted in China and was registered as a clinical trial. A total of around 35 samples were covered by TCR sequencing, comprising roughly 13 persistent and some 20 newly diagnosed Graves' disease patients. What the study reported, not specific to this receptor: Persistent disease showed preferential use of TRBV28, TRBJ1-2 and TRBJ2-5, whereas newly diagnosed disease favored TRBV20-1 and TRBJ2-1. The small sample size was acknowledged by the authors as a limitation that may reduce accuracy. Because the primary lesion, thyroid tissue, could not be accessed, the study looked at peripheral blood alone. Compared with newly diagnosed patients, persistent Graves' disease patients had lower TCR Shannon entropy and fewer highly expanded clones, which suggests clonal expansion. Sequencing and analysis were limited to the TCR beta chain. A larger number of public clonotypes was shared among persistent patients (over 2,500) than among newly diagnosed patients (around 970).

Libraries came from multiplex PCR. The instrument given in TCRdb is Illumina HiSeq 4000. TCR beta libraries were built with iRepertoire HTBI primers and Arm-PCR amplification of CDR3 regions. Gel purification was performed on PCR products prior to sequencing. Per the source publication's procedure: Across samples, about 63 TRBV and roughly 13 TRBJ segments were identified and used for gene usage analysis of CDR3 amino acid clonotypes. Filtered high-quality paired reads were merged into contigs using COPE and FqMerger. BLAST was used to align contigs to the IMGT TRBV, TRBD and TRBJ reference genes, and CDR3 was defined following IMGT. Highly expanded clones were defined as clonotypes with a frequency above 0.1%. Shannon entropy was used to measure repertoire diversity, and the Gini coefficient was used to measure V-J evenness. Clonotypes shared by more than one individual were considered public. TCRdb reran the public reads through fastp at Q25 and MiXCR, keeping productive beta chains. All rows with the same CDR3 protein become a single entry with the most common DNA and genes. The V and J calls, along with clone size, are taken from TCRdb and not from the paper's own processing. The sample table contains 400,000 to 500,000 distinct CDR3 sequences; only one count was recorded for 16% of them. 23% of the sample goes to the ten largest clones.

CDR3 length: 17 amino acids, cysteine to phenylalanine. The DNA shown is the 51-base CDR3, in frame from base 1. In the germline V gene, CDR1 corresponds to LGHNA and CDR2 to YSLEER. Relative to germline, V is 0 bases shorter and J is 0 bases shorter, with 13 bases between their ends. The sample's time point label, in plain terms: newly diagnosed GD, antithyroid drugs for less than 3 months. For both TCR sequencing and RNA sequencing, RNA was extracted from PBMCs using TRIzol. The diagnosis of Graves' disease followed American Thyroid Association guidelines. Recruitment of patients was carried out at an endocrinology department in Xi'an, China. From each patient, around 9.3 milliliters of peripheral blood was collected into an EDTA anticoagulant tube. Ficoll Paque Plus density gradient separation was used to isolate PBMCs, and no further T cell sorting was performed. An Agilent 2100 Bioanalyzer and agarose gel were used to assess RNA quality, and a NanoDrop 2000 was used to measure RNA concentration.

Comments on this clonotype: Which antigen it targets is not known. No much larger clonotype is one base removed from it; base qualities were not supplied.

These sequences were also reported in another study, on T cells in Graves' hyperthyroidism and ophthalmopathy. As that second paper reports: Stable Graves' hyperthyroidism was defined as the absence of progression to ophthalmopathy over 18 months of follow-up. Hyperthyroidism patients were aged 18 to 65 years and newly diagnosed, with disease duration of less than 2 months. Exclusion was applied to patients with uncontrolled infections, other autoimmune diseases, pregnancy or lactation. Diagnoses relied on clinical symptoms, serum thyroxine and TRAb, thyroid ultrasound and orbital computed tomography. The TCR CDR3 was subjected to a first round of RT-PCR using the HTBI primer set and the Qiagen OneStep RT-PCR kit. Most expanded thyroid clonotypes (frequency above 0.001) were also detected in blood, suggesting blood repertoires may reflect thyroid immune responses. A model built on a 13 V-J signature distinguished ophthalmopathy from stable hyperthyroidism, reaching roughly 88% sensitivity and 81.08% specificity in cross-validation and 80%/75% in testing. In validation, the model predicted progression to ophthalmopathy with roughly 70% sensitivity and approximately 72% specificity, a median of 6.5 months before onset. To identify distinguishing TCR V-J signatures, a discovery cohort of about 100 patients was used, comprising some 45 with Graves' ophthalmopathy and 57 with stable Graves' hyperthyroidism. Prospective prediction of ophthalmopathy was tested in an independent validation cohort consisting of some 18 hyperthyroidism patients and around 16 patients who later progressed to ophthalmopathy. The 90 or so discovery patients were randomly split 7:3 into training and test sets. In addition, the study compared T-cell repertoires in thyroid tissue and in blood from roughly six Graves' hyperthyroidism patients. Once sampling was done, hyperthyroidism patients were given methimazole at a starting dose of 30 mg daily, whereas ophthalmopathy patients were given high-dose intravenous methylprednisolone. A second multiplex PCR round built the libraries, followed by size selection and purification. Sequencing of the libraries was done on an Illumina HiSeq2000 using paired-end 100 bp reads. Raw data were processed with SOAPnuke, discarding reads with adapters, uncalled bases, mean Phred below 15, or no exact constant-primer or identifier match. High-quality paired reads were merged using COPE v1.2.5, and each unique nucleotide sequence was defined as a clonotype. Clonotypes were aligned to IMGT TRBV, TRBD and TRBJ reference segments using MiTCR v1.1. The analysis included only V-J combinations with a frequency above 0.0001, which together covered about 99% of the repertoires. A TCS score was defined as the ratio of F50 (clonal expansion) to E x V (chaos), with BLOSUM62-based TCRdist applied between CDR3 peptides within each V-J. Welch's t-statistics and random forest reduced 500 to 650 V-J features to 13, which were used in a naive Bayes classifier (R e1071). Sample size was not statistically predetermined, and blinding of investigators to group allocation was not performed. According to the paper, TCR Vbeta CDR3 sequencing was carried out on over 130 peripheral blood samples, which came from more than 40 ophthalmopathy, around 74 hyperthyroidism and roughly 17 progressor patients.

The rearrangement joined TRBV4-3 to TRBJ2-3; the D gene lacks a confident call. This sequence was found in a young woman with Graves disease. Donor details come from another sample of the same person, matched by shared clones. Material: peripheral blood mononuclear cells (PBMCs), obtained at new diagnosis, from a patient treated with antithyroid drugs. The CDR3 region has the sequence CASSQDEGEPSTDTQYF. The nucleotides read TGCGCCAGCAGCCAAGATGAAGGAGAGCCTAGCACAGATACGCAGTATTTT.